This TCR beta chain was identified during a study of T cell repertoires in cytomegalovirus infection. Study in general: Public TCR beta signature analysis indicated the presence of both CMV infection and matching HLA type.

MiXCR was run by TCRdb on the reads, yielding one entry per CDR3 protein. The sample holds 100,000 or so distinct CDR3 sequences, about 22% seen once. This CDR3 has 15 amino acids. The V gene lost 4 bases and the J gene lost 7 bases, with 20 bases spanning the gap. In germline, CDR1 is SGHDT, CDR2 YYEEEE. Study observations and caveats: The response measured ex vivo was dominated by TCR beta clonotypes (HLA-C-restricted and CMV-specific). CMV carriers having the relevant HLA were flagged by cumulative public TCR beta family frequency.

Comments on this clonotype: The antigen is not known.

J is TRBJ1-1 and V is TRBV5-6; D possibly corresponds to TRBD1 (5 bases). The specimen was CD8+ T cells from PBMCs. This TCR was recovered from a human donor in good health (CMV status not recorded). Some clones in this sample may be carry-over from other donors' samples. The CDR3 region is CASSPRVTEGIEAFF. CDR3 DNA sequence: TGTGCCAGCAGCCCGAGGGTGACAGAGGGGATTGAAGCTTTCTTT.